This T cell receptor beta chain was captured by sequencing in a study of cytomegalovirus exposure and HLA in healthy donors. The wider study: A previous analysis identified around 120 million unique TCR beta sequences derived from roughly 180 million T cells. Study-wide findings and caveats: The investigators catalogued some 150 TCR beta chains as cytomegalovirus-associated. Later on, analysis showed that most CMV-associated TCR beta chains appeared to be HLA-restricted.

The V segment lost 4 bases and the J segment 5 bases; nucleotides outside the gene matches: 5. CDR1 is MNHEY and CDR2 is SVGAGI in the germline V gene. This CDR3 spans 13 amino acids. The PCR was carried out with 60 Vbeta primers and 13 Jbeta primers. Clones were sequenced by immunoSEQ multiplex PCR, and TCRdb holds only the in-frame ones, with some missing. The data contain over 150,000 clones, approximately 72% of them singletons. About this clone: Antigen specificity is unknown.

Each of the donors was a healthy bone marrow donor. The V gene is TRBV6-5, the J gene TRBJ2-7, with TRBD1 matching over 7 bases. Sequenced: PBMCs. This clonotype was obtained from a man aged 45-60 years in good health and CMV-seronegative. The CDR3 reads CASSSSDRDEQYF. In DNA, the CDR3 is TGTGCCAGCAGTTCGTCAGACAGGGACGAGCAGTACTTC.